This T cell receptor beta chain was identified during a study of T cells after yellow fever vaccination. TCRdb re-called the 5' RACE reads through MiXCR, storing one row per CDR3 protein. The sample carries 250,000 to 350,000 distinct CDR3 sequences, roughly 9% recorded once. Per germline, CDR1 MNHEY and CDR2 SMNVEV (reference sequence). V trimming: 7 bases; J trimming: 5 bases; junction bases outside the gene matches: 8. The CDR3 contains 15 residues. This TCR derives from a man aged 18 to 30 who received the YFV17D yellow fever vaccine. The V call is TRBV27, the J call TRBJ2-5; 12 nucleotides line up with TRBD2. Here the sequenced sample was CD4+ T cells sorted from PBMCs, taken 5 days after the yellow fever booster vaccination. The CDR3 nucleotides read TGTGCCAGCACCAGTAGACTAGCGGGGGAGGAGACCCAGTACTTC. This encodes CASTSRLAGEETQYF.